Listed below are T cell receptor beta chains from one sample, sequenced in a study of shared clonotypes between healthy human individuals. Clones were sequenced by immunoSEQ multiplex PCR, and TCRdb holds only the in-frame ones, with some missing. The table lists approximately 2.5 million clones, more than 90% of them singletons. Sequenced material: naive CD4+ T cells sorted from blood. The receptors here all came from a man in his late teens or twenties in good health. Each CDR3 is given with its conserved first and last residue. The D gene is left open where the match is weak. Rows may omit the clone size; those that give it use once, few, many or a size class.

J: TRBJ2-3; D: NA; V: TRBV27; size: once; DNA: TGTGCCAGCAGTCCAAGGGACGGGGGAGATACGCAGTATTTT; CDR3: CASSPRDGGDTQYF
J: TRBJ2-7; D: NA; V: TRBV6-5; size: NA; DNA: TGTGCCAGCGCGGGACGGACCATCTACGAGCAGTACTTC; CDR3: CASAGRTIYEQYF
J: TRBJ2-7; D: NA; V: TRBV10-3; size: NA; DNA: TGTGCCATCAGTGAGGACAGGCACGGGCAGTACTTC; CDR3: CAISEDRHGQYF
J: TRBJ2-7; D: TRBD1; V: TRBV7-2; size: NA; DNA: TGTGCCAGCAGCTGGGACAGGGGAGCCTACGAGCAGTACTTC; CDR3: CASSWDRGAYEQYF
J: TRBJ1-1; D: NA; V: TRBV29-1; size: few; DNA: TGCAGCGTTGCTTTGAACACTGAAGCTTTCTTT; CDR3: CSVALNTEAFF
J: TRBJ1-1; D: NA; V: TRBV29-1; size: once; DNA: TGCAGCGTTGTGGGACTGGCCACTGAAGCTTTCTTT; CDR3: CSVVGLATEAFF
J: TRBJ2-7; D: TRBD2; V: TRBV4-3; size: NA; DNA: TGCGCCAGCAGCCAAATCCTAGGGGGGACTAGCGGTGACGAGCAGTACTTC; CDR3: CASSQILGGTSGDEQYF
J: TRBJ2-1; D: TRBD1; V: TRBV15; size: NA; DNA: TGTGCCACCAGCGCCACAGGGGGCAGCTACAATGAGCAGTTCTTC; CDR3: CATSATGGSYNEQFF
J: TRBJ2-1; D: TRBD2; V: TRBV10-3; size: NA; DNA: TGTGCCATCAGTGAGGGACTAGCTGCTTACAATGAGCAGTTCTTC; CDR3: CAISEGLAAYNEQFF
J: TRBJ2-1; D: TRBD2; V: TRBV5-1; size: once; DNA: TGCGCCAGCAATGGACTAGCGGGAGTTGGGGATGAGCAGTTCTTC; CDR3: CASNGLAGVGDEQFF
J: TRBJ1-4; D: NA; V: TRBV6-5; size: few; DNA: TGTGCCAGCACTAGGGGCCGGGAAGAAAAACTGTTTTTT; CDR3: CASTRGREEKLFF
J: TRBJ2-7; D: NA; V: TRBV29-1; size: NA; DNA: TGCAGCGTAAAGGCCGGGAATGAGCAGTACTTC; CDR3: CSVKAGNEQYF
J: TRBJ1-6; D: NA; V: TRBV9; size: NA; DNA: TGTGCCAGCAGCGCAGGACAGAATAATTCACCCCTCCACTTT; CDR3: CASSAGQNNSPLHF
J: TRBJ1-2; D: TRBD1; V: TRBV28; size: once; DNA: TGTGCCAGCAGTTTAAGGGGGACAGGGAACTATGGCTACACCTTC; CDR3: CASSLRGTGNYGYTF
J: TRBJ2-6; D: NA; V: TRBV6-5; size: NA; DNA: TGTGCCAGCAGTTACCTCCGGCAGGGTGGGGCCAACGTCCTGACTTTC; CDR3: CASSYLRQGGANVLTF
J: TRBJ1-5; D: TRBD1; V: TRBV7-9; size: few; DNA: TGTGCCAGCAGCCCGGGGACAGGGCTCGGTCAGCCCCAGCATTTT; CDR3: CASSPGTGLGQPQHF
J: TRBJ1-3; D: NA; V: TRBV10-3; size: once; DNA: TGTGCCATCAGTATGGCAGGGGGAAACACCATATATTTT; CDR3: CAISMAGGNTIYF
J: TRBJ2-2; D: NA; V: TRBV9; size: NA; DNA: TGTGCCAGCAGCGTAGGTGGATCTGTAGGGGAGCTGTTTTTT; CDR3: CASSVGGSVGELFF
J: TRBJ1-1; D: TRBD1; V: TRBV6-6; size: NA; DNA: TGTGCCAGCAGTCAAACAGGGGGGGGGAACACTGAAGCTTTCTTT; CDR3: CASSQTGGGNTEAFF
J: TRBJ2-3; D: TRBD2; V: TRBV7-2; size: NA; DNA: TGTGCCAGCAGCGGTCTAGCGGGAGATACGCAGTATTTT; CDR3: CASSGLAGDTQYF
J: TRBJ2-7; D: TRBD2; V: TRBV5-5; size: NA; DNA: TGTGCCAGCAGCTATGGACTAGCGGGGGGTGGTAGCTCCTACGAGCAGTACTTC; CDR3: CASSYGLAGGGSSYEQYF
J: TRBJ1-2; D: NA; V: TRBV5-1; size: NA; DNA: TGCGCCAGCAGCCCTGACGACAGGATTTCCTATGGCTACACCTTC; CDR3: CASSPDDRISYGYTF